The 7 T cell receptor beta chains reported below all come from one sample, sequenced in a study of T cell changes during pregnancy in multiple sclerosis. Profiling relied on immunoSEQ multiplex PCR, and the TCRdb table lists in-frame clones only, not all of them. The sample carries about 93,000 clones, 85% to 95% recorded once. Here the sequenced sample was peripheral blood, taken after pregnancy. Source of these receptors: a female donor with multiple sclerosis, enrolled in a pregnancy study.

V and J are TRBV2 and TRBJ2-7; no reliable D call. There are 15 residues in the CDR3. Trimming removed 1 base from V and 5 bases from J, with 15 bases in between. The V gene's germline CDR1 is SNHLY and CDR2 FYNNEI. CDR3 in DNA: TGTGCCAGCAGTGAAGGAGAGGCCGGGTGGGACGAGCAGTACTTC. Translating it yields CASSEGEAGWDEQYF.

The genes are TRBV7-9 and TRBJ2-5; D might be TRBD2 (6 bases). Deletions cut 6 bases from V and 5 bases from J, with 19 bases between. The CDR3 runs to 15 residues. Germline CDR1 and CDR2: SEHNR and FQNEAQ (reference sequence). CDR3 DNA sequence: TGTGCCAGCAGGGATGCTAGCGCCCAGGCGGAGACCCAGTACTTC. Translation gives CASRDASAQAETQYF.

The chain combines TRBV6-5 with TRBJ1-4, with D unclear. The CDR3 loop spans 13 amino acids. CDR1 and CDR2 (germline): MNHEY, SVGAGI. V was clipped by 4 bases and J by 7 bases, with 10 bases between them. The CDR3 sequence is CASSSYRSEKLFF. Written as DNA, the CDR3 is TGTGCCAGCAGTTCCTACCGGAGTGAAAAACTGTTTTTT.

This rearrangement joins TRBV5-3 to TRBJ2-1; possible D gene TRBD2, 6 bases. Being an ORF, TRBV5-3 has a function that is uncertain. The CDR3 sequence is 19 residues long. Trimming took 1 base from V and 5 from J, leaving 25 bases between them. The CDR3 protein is CARSLRVCGRPRFHNEQFF. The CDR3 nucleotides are TGTGCCAGAAGCTTGAGAGTTTGTGGGAGGCCTCGGTTCCACAATGAGCAGTTCTTC.

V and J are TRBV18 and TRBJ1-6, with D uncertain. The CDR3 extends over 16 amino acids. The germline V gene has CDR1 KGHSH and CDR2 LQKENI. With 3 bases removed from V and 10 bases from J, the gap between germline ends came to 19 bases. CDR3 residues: CASSPRRGQEESPLHF. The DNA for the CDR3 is TGTGCCAGCTCACCTAGGAGAGGGCAGGAAGAGTCACCCCTCCACTTT.

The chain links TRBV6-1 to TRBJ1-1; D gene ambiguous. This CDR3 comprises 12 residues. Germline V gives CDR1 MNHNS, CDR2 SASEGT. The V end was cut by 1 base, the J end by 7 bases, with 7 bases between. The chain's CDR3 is CASSEETFEAFF. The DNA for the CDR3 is TGTGCCAGCAGTGAAGAGACTTTTGAAGCTTTCTTT.

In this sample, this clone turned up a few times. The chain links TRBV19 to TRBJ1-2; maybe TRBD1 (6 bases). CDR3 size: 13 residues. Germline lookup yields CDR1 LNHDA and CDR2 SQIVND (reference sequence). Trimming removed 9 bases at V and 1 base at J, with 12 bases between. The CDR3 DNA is TGTGCCAGCGTACAGGGCCTTAACTATGGCTACACCTTC. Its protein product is CASVQGLNYGYTF. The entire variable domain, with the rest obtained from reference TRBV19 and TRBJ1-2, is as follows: DGGITQSPKYLFRKEGQNVTLSCEQNLNHDAMYWYRQDPGQGLRLIYYSQIVNDFQKGDIAEGYSVSREKKESFPLTVTSAQKNPTAFYLCASVQGLNYGYTFGSGTRLTVV.